This T cell receptor beta chain was obtained from a study of T cell repertoires in cytomegalovirus infection. In TCRdb, the reads were re-called with MiXCR into one record per CDR3 protein. This table has approximately 1,000,000 distinct CDR3 sequences, approximately 31% appearing once. There are a few counts of this clonotype. Its antigen is not known. CDR1 and CDR2 (germline): SGHNT, YYREEE (reference sequence). CDR3 length: 16 residues. Trimming removed 0 bases from V and 1 base from J; junction bases left unmatched: 2. The sample here was cultured CD8+ T cells from PBMCs, taken from culture after CMV antigen stimulation. This TCR came from a human donor in good health (CMV status not recorded). Some clones in this sample may be carry-over from other donors' samples. The rearrangement uses TRBV5-4 and TRBJ2-7, with 12 bases aligning to TRBD2. The CDR3 region has the DNA TGTGCCAGCAGCTTGGGACTAGCGGGGGTTTCCTACGAGCAGTACTTC. Its protein product is CASSLGLAGVSYEQYF.